This T cell receptor (beta chain) was sequenced during a study of shared clonotypes between healthy human individuals. Broader study findings: Memory subsets generally showed smaller estimated richness than naive subsets did.

Measured with immunoSEQ multiplex PCR; TCRdb has only the in-frame clones, and not every one. Among 700,000 or so clones listed, about two thirds were seen once. Details on this clone: Its antigen is not identified.

Sequenced material: memory CD4+ T cells sorted from blood. As to subset: CD45RA-negative fraction. The receptor was isolated from a woman younger than 45 in good health.

The CDR3 loop reads CASSEYGDYEQYF. The DNA of the CDR3 is TGTGCCAGCTCAGAGTATGGGGATTACGAGCAGTACTTC. The chain links TRBV18 to TRBJ2-7, with D unclear. Germline V gene lookup returns CDR1 KGHSH and CDR2 LQKENI. Trimming removed 5 bases at V and 4 bases at J, with 12 bases between. The CDR3 extends over 13 amino acids.